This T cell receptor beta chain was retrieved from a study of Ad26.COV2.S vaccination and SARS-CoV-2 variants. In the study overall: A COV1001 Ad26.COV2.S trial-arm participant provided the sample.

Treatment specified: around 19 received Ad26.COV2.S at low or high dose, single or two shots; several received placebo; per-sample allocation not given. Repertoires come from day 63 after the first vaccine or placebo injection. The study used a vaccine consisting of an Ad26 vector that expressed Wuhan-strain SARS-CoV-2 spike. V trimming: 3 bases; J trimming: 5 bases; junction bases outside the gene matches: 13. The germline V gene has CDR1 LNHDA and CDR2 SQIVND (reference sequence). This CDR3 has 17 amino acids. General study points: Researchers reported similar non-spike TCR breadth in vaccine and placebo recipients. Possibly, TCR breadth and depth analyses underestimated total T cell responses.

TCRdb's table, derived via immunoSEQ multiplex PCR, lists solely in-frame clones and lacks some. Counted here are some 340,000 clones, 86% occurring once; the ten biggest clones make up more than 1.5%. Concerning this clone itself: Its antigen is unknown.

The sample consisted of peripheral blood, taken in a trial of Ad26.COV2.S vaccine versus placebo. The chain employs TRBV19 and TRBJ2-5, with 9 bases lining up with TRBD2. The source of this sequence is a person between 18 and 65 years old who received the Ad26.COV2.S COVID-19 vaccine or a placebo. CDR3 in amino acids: CASSIGRGGTNGETQYF. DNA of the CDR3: TGTGCCAGTAGTATTGGGCGGGGGGGCACGAACGGTGAGACCCAGTACTTC. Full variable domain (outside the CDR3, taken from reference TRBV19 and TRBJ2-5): DGGITQSPKYLFRKEGQNVTLSCEQNLNHDAMYWYRQDPGQGLRLIYYSQIVNDFQKGDIAEGYSVSREKKESFPLTVTSAQKNPTAFYLCASSIGRGGTNGETQYFGPGTRLLVL.